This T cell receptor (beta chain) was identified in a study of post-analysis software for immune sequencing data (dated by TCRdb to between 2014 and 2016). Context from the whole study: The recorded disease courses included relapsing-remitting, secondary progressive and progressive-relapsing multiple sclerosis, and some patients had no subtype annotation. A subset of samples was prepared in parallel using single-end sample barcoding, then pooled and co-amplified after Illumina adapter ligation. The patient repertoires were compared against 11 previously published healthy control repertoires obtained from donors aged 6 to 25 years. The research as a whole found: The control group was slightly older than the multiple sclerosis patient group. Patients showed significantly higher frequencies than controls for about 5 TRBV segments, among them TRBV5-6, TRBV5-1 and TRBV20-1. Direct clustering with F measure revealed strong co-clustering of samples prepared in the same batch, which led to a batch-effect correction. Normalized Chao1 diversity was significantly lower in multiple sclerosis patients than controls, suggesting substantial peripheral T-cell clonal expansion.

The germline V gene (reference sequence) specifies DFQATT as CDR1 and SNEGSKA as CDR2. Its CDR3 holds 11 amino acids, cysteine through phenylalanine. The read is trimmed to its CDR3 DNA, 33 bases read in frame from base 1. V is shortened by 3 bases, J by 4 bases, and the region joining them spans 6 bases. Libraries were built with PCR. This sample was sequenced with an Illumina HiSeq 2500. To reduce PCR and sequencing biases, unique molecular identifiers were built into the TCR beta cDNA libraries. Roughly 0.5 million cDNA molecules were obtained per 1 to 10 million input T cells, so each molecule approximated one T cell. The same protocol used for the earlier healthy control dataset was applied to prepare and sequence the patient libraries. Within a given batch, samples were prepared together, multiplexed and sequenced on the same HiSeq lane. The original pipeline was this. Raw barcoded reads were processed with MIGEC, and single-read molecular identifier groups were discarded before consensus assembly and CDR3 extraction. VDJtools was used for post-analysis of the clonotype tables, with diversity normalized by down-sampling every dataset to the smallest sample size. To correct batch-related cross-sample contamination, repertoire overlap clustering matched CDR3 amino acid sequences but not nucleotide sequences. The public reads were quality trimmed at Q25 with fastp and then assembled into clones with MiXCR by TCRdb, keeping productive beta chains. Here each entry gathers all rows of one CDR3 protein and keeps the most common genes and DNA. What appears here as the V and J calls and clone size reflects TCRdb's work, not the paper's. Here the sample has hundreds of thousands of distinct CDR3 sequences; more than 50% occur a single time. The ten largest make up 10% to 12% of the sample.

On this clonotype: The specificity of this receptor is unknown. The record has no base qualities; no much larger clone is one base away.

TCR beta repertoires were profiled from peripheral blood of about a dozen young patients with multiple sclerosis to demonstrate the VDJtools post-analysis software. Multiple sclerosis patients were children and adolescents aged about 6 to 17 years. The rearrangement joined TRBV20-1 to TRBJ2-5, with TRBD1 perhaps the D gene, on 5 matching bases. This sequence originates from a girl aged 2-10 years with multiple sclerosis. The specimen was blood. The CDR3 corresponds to CSASGAETQYF. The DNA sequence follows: TGCAGTGCTAGTGGGGCAGAGACCCAGTACTTC.